Listed below are T cell receptor beta chains from one sample, sequenced in a study of cytomegalovirus exposure and HLA in healthy donors. Sequenced by immunoSEQ multiplex PCR; TCRdb stores in-frame clones only, minus some. Among approximately 190,000 clones listed, roughly 80% were seen once. Material: PBMCs. These receptors came from a man aged 40-49 years in good health and CMV-seropositive. The CDR3 runs from the conserved cysteine through the conserved F or W. Fields, in order: D gene, clone size, J gene, V gene, CDR3 DNA, CDR3 protein. The D gene is left open where the match is weak. Only some rows state a clone size, as once, few, many or a class for expanded clones.

. . TRBJ2-1 TRBV7-3 TGTGCCAGCAGCTTAATCCGAGGCAATGAGCAGTTCTTC CASSLIRGNEQFF
TRBD1 . TRBJ2-7 TRBV7-2 TGTGCCAGCAGCCGAAGACAGGGTAACTCCTACGAGCAGTACTTC CASSRRQGNSYEQYF
. . TRBJ1-3 TRBV14 TGTGCCAGCAGCTTCCGGGGGGGAAGCTCTGGAAACACCATATATTTT CASSFRGGSSGNTIYF
TRBD2 once TRBJ2-3 TRBV11-1 TGTGCCAGCAGCTTAACGACTAGCAGTGCAGATACGCAGTATTTT CASSLTTSSADTQYF
TRBD1 . TRBJ2-7 TRBV6-5 TGTGCCAGCAGCATTACAGGGGGCCCCTACGAGCAGTACTTC CASSITGGPYEQYF
TRBD2 . TRBJ2-5 TRBV7-9 TGTGCCAGCAGCCCCTGGACTAGCGGGGGCGTCGCGGCCCAGTACTTC CASSPWTSGGVAAQYF
. . TRBJ1-3 TRBV28 TGTGCCAGCAGTTTCAGGGGCGGAAACACCATATATTTT CASSFRGGNTIYF
. . TRBJ1-2 TRBV27 TGTGCCAGCAGTCCTATTGGACAGTTCTATGGCTACACCTTC CASSPIGQFYGYTF
TRBD1 . TRBJ2-5 TRBV6-1 TGTGCCAGCAGTGAAAGGACAGGGTCCGGGGAGACCCAGTACTTC CASSERTGSGETQYF
. . TRBJ2-2 TRBV7-8 TGTGCCAGCAGCCCCCACCCCACAGGGACCGGGGAGCTGTTTTTT CASSPHPTGTGELFF
TRBD1 . TRBJ2-1 TRBV11-3 TGTGCCAGCAGCTTCGGTTTTGGGACAGGAGACAATGAGCAGTTCTTC CASSFGFGTGDNEQFF
. . TRBJ2-3 TRBV5-1 TGCGCCAGCAGCTTGGACGGACTTAGCACAGATACGCAGTATTTT CASSLDGLSTDTQYF
. . TRBJ1-4 TRBV5-1 TGCGCCAGCAGCTTGTATGGACTTAATGAAAAACTGTTTTTT CASSLYGLNEKLFF
TRBD2 . TRBJ2-3 TRBV5-8 TGTGCCAGCAGCCCCCCTACAGGACTAGCTGGGACAGATACGCAGTATTTT CASSPPTGLAGTDTQYF
. . TRBJ2-7 TRBV4-2 TGTGCCAGCAGCCAAGATCTAGGTGCCTACGAGCAGTACTTC CASSQDLGAYEQYF
TRBD1 . TRBJ2-7 TRBV7-9 TGTGCCAGCAGCCCATGGACAGGTTTTAGGAACGAGCAGTACTTC CASSPWTGFRNEQYF
. few TRBJ2-5 TRBV15 TGTGCCACCAGCAGGGGAGACCCAAGGGAGACCCAGTACTTC CATSRGDPRETQYF
. few TRBJ1-1 TRBV4-2 TGTGCCAGCAGCCAAGCAGGGTCTGAAGCTTTCTTT CASSQAGSEAFF
. . TRBJ2-5 TRBV9 TGTGCCAGCAGCGTATTTGGGCCCCAGGAGACCCAGTACTTC CASSVFGPQETQYF
. few TRBJ1-2 TRBV6-1 TGTGCCAGCAGTGAAAGAGGTTGGAATCCGTCGAATGGCTACACCTTC CASSERGWNPSNGYTF
. . TRBJ1-2 TRBV4-3 TGCGCCAGCAGCCAAGATTCGAGGGGGTATGGCTACACCTTC CASSQDSRGYGYTF
TRBD1 . TRBJ1-1 TRBV19 TGTGCCAGTAGTAACCAGGGGGTTGGCGCTGAAGCTTTCTTT CASSNQGVGAEAFF
TRBD1 . TRBJ1-5 TRBV28 TGTGCCAGCAATTCAGGGGGGCTAAATCAGCCCCAGCATTTT CASNSGGLNQPQHF
. . TRBJ2-1 TRBV15 TGTGCCACCAGCAGAGCCGGGCTAGCCATAAATGAGCAGTTCTTC CATSRAGLAINEQFF
. . TRBJ2-1 TRBV2 TGTGCCAGCAGTGAAGAACGTCTTAGCTCCTACAATGAGCAGTTCTTC CASSEERLSSYNEQFF
TRBD2 . TRBJ2-1 TRBV7-3 TGTGCCAGCAGCTCGGGACTAGGATACAATGAGCAGTTCTTC CASSSGLGYNEQFF
TRBD1 . TRBJ2-7 TRBV19 TGTGCCAGTAGTTCCAGGACAGGCTACGAGCAGTACTTC CASSSRTGYEQYF
. . TRBJ1-5 TRBV15 TGTGCCACCAGCCTACCGGGGGGGGCCAATCAGCCCCAGCATTTT CATSLPGGANQPQHF
. . TRBJ1-2 TRBV27 TGTGCCAGCAGTTTATCGCGTCGGGGTGGAGGCTACACCTTC CASSLSRRGGGYTF
. . TRBJ1-5 TRBV7-8 TGTGCCAGCAGCTTTCAGGGCGGCAATCAGCCCCAGCATTTT CASSFQGGNQPQHF
. few TRBJ2-5 TRBV6-5 TGTGCCAGCAGTTGGGGACCTGGAGGGTTAGAGACCCAGTACTTC CASSWGPGGLETQYF
TRBD1 . TRBJ1-6 TRBV6-5 TGTGCCAGCAGGGGGACAGGGCTTAATTCACCCCTCCACTTT CASRGTGLNSPLHF
. . TRBJ1-3 TRBV4-2 TGTGCCAGCAGCGAAATGGGGCATTTTGTTGACACCATATATTTT CASSEMGHFVDTIYF
TRBD2 . TRBJ2-7 TRBV27 TGTGCCAGCAGTTATCTACTAGCGGGGGGGCCCCACGAGCAGTACTTC CASSYLLAGGPHEQYF
. . TRBJ2-7 TRBV4-1 TGCGCCAGCAGCCAAGTGGTCAGCTCCTACGAGCAGTACTTC CASSQVVSSYEQYF
TRBD2 . TRBJ2-5 TRBV16 TGTGCCAGCAGCCAAAGACTAGCGGGGATTCAAGAGACCCAGTACTTC CASSQRLAGIQETQYF
. . TRBJ2-1 TRBV10-1 TGCGCCAGCAGTGAGAGAGGGAATGAGCAGTTCTTC CASSERGNEQFF
. . TRBJ2-1 TRBV7-9 TGTGCCAGCAGCTCTAGCGAGAACAATGAGCAGTTCTTC CASSSSENNEQFF
. . TRBJ2-7 TRBV21-1 TGTGCCAGCAGCACCAAGACAGCCTACGAGCAGTACTTC CASSTKTAYEQYF
. . TRBJ2-5 TRBV7-6 TGTGCCAGCAGCAAGACTAGATCAGATTTTGAGACCCAGTACTTC CASSKTRSDFETQYF
TRBD1 . TRBJ2-1 TRBV14 TGTGCCAGCAGCCCCTATTGGGGGACAGGTTACAATGAGCAGTTCTTC CASSPYWGTGYNEQFF
TRBD1 . TRBJ1-2 TRBV19 TGTGCCAGTACCCCCGGGACAGGGAATGGCTACACCTTC CASTPGTGNGYTF